These T cell receptor beta chains were read from a single sample in a study of T cell repertoires in cytomegalovirus infection. Their recognized antigens are unknown. MiXCR, applied by TCRdb to the reads, yields one record per CDR3 protein. The sample contains 110,000 to 150,000 distinct CDR3 sequences, about 31% of which appear only once. The sample here was CD8+ T cells from cultured PBMCs, taken from culture after CMV antigen stimulation. These receptors all stem from a human donor in good health (CMV status not recorded). Some clones in this sample may be carry-over from other donors' samples. Each CDR3 is given with its conserved first and last residue. Fields, in order: clone size, V gene, D gene, J gene, CDR3 protein, CDR3 DNA. A D gene is named only where the DNA matches it firmly. Only some rows state a clone size, as once, few, many or a class for expanded clones.

many	TRBV5-6	TRBD1	TRBJ1-5	CASSLGQGGQPQHF	TGTGCCAGCAGCCTGGGACAGGGCGGTCAGCCCCAGCATTTT
.	TRBV12-3/TRBV12-4	TRBD1	TRBJ1-2	CASRNPGGRDYGYTF	TGTGCCAGCAGAAACCCAGGGGGCCGGGACTATGGCTACACCTTC
many	TRBV7-2	.	TRBJ1-1	CASSLPGYTEAFF	TGTGCCAGCAGCTTACCGGGGTACACTGAAGCTTTCTTT
once	TRBV19	TRBD1	TRBJ1-2	CASSPPGQGAKIGNYGYTF	TGTGCCAGTAGTCCCCCCGGACAGGGGGCAAAGATAGGAAACTATGGCTACACCTTC
.	TRBV7-9	.	TRBJ1-2	CASNQGNYGYTF	TGTGCCAGTAATCAGGGGAACTATGGCTACACCTTC
many	TRBV12-3/TRBV12-4	TRBD1	TRBJ1-5	CASSLNRGGNQPQHF	TGTGCCAGCAGTCTAAACAGGGGAGGCAATCAGCCCCAGCATTTT
.	TRBV4-1	TRBD2	TRBJ2-2	CASTERTSGDANTGELFF	TGCGCCAGCACCGAGAGGACTAGCGGGGATGCCAACACCGGGGAGCTGTTTTTT
.	TRBV27	.	TRBJ2-7	CASSLGRGPYEQYF	TGTGCCAGCAGTTTAGGGCGGGGGCCCTACGAGCAGTACTTC
few	TRBV7-8	.	TRBJ2-1	CASSLQRVYNEQFF	TGTGCCAGCAGCTTACAGCGGGTCTACAATGAGCAGTTCTTC
many	TRBV19	.	TRBJ1-6	CASRSSDTHNSPLHF	TGTGCCAGTAGGTCCTCGGACACCCATAATTCACCCCTCCACTTT
.	TRBV25-1	TRBD1	TRBJ1-1	CASRDRGNTEAFF	TGTGCCAGCAGAGACAGGGGGAACACTGAAGCTTTCTTT
few	TRBV28	TRBD2	TRBJ2-7	CASSSPGRGEYEQYF	TGTGCCAGCAGTTCCCCGGGACGGGGGGAATACGAGCAGTACTTC
.	TRBV6-2/TRBV6-3	TRBD2	TRBJ2-3	CASSYSGSGGGSTDTQYF	TGTGCCAGCAGTTACTCAGGTAGCGGGGGAGGTAGCACAGATACGCAGTATTTT
.	TRBV28	.	TRBJ1-4	CASSYRSEKLFF	TGTGCCAGCAGCTACCGGTCTGAAAAACTGTTTTTT
.	TRBV6-1	.	TRBJ1-5	CASSDPVGAGVGNQPQHF	TGTGCCAGCAGTGATCCCGTTGGGGCAGGGGTAGGGAATCAGCCCCAGCATTTT